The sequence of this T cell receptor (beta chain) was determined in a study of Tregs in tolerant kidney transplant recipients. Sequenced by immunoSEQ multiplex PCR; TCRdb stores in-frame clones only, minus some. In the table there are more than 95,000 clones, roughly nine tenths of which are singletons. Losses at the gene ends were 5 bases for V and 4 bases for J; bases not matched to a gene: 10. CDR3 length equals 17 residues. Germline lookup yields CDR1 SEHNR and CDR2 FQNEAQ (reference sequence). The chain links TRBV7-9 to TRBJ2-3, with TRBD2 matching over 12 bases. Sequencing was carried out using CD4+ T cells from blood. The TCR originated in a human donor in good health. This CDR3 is CASSTLAGGLPSDTQYF. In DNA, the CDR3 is TGTGCCAGCAGCACGCTAGCGGGAGGGCTCCCTTCAGATACGCAGTATTTT. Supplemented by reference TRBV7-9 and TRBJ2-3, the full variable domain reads DTGVSQNPRHKITKRGQNVTFRCDPISEHNRLYWYRQTLGQGPEFLTYFQNEAQLEKSRLLSDRFSAERPKGSFSTLEIQRTEQGDSAMYLCASSTLAGGLPSDTQYFGPGTRLTVL.